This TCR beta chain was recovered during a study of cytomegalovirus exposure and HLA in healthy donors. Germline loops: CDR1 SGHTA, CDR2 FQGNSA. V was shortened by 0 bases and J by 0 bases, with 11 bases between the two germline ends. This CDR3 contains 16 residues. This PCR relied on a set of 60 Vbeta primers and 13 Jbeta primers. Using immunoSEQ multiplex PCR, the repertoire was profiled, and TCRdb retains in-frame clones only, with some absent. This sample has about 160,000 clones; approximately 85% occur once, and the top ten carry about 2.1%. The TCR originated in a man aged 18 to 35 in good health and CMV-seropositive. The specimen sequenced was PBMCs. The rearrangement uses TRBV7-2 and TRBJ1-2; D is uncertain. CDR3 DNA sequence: TGTGCCAGCAGCTTAGCTCCGGTAAAGACTAACTATGGCTACACCTTC. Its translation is CASSLAPVKTNYGYTF.